This TCR beta chain was documented in a study of T cell responses to AZD1222 COVID-19 vaccine. Study observations and caveats: Spike-specific TCR depth and breadth grew after two AZD1222 doses. At study baseline, merely several AZD1222 recipients were seropositive. Clonal diversity was possibly underestimated, and white British individuals and females predominated among donors.

To note about this clone: Its antigen is not known.

The V gene lost 0 bases and the J gene lost 4 bases, with 12 bases spanning the gap. The CDR3 has 15 amino acids. CDR1 SGHTA and CDR2 FQGTGA come from the germline V gene. Assay used: immunoSEQ multiplex PCR; TCRdb lists only in-frame clones, some missing. The sample consists of some 180,000 clones, 80% to 90% of them appearing once. Here the sequenced sample was peripheral blood, taken on day 0 of AZD1222 vaccination. This TCR was sampled from an adult in good health. The chain links TRBV7-3 to TRBJ2-5, with D uncertain. CDR3: CASSLTGSWRETQYF. The CDR3 nucleotides read TGTGCCAGCAGCTTAACGGGATCCTGGAGAGAGACCCAGTACTTC. Using reference TRBV7-3 and TRBJ2-5 for the parts outside the CDR3, the full variable domain is GAGVSQTPSNKVTEKGKYVELRCDPISGHTALYWYRQSLGQGPEFLIYFQGTGAADDSGLPNDRFFAVRPEGSVSTLKIQRTERGDSAVYLCASSLTGSWRETQYFGPGTRLLVL.